The 24 T cell receptor beta chains given below trace back to one sample, sequenced in a study of TIL therapy for anti-PD-1-resistant metastatic lung cancer. The time point was: pre-treatment sample, taken before nivolumab and TIL therapy. The libraries were made with immunoSEQ v3. Assay used: immunoSEQ multiplex PCR; TCRdb lists only in-frame clones, some missing. Of tens of thousands of clones detected, around nine tenths appear once; the ten largest clones hold around 2.6%. The input for sequencing was blood, taken at baseline. The receptors were sampled from a person aged 25 to 85 with non-small cell lung cancer.

V is TRBV27 and J is TRBJ2-2; 11 bases align to TRBD2. The V gene end was trimmed by 6 bases and the J gene end by 4 bases; junction bases not matched to a gene: 7. Looked up from germline, CDR1 is MNHEY and CDR2 is SMNVEV (reference sequence). There are 16 residues in the CDR3. This CDR3 reads CASRPPGLAATGELFF. CDR3 nucleotides: TGTGCCAGCAGGCCACCGGGACTAGCGGCCACCGGGGAGCTGTTTTTT.

V usage is TRBV24-1 and J usage is TRBJ2-2; D is uncertain. Trimming pared 3 bases from V and 5 bases from J, leaving 9 bases between. This CDR3 contains 14 residues. CDR1 KGHDR and CDR2 SFDVKD come from the germline V gene. Written as DNA, the CDR3 is TGTGCCACCAGTGATGCCTTAGGAACCGGGGAGCTGTTTTTT. Translating it yields CATSDALGTGELFF.

The chain combines TRBV6-6 with TRBJ1-5; D is unresolved. CDR1 and CDR2 from the germline V gene are MNHNY and SVGAGI (reference sequence). The length of the CDR3 is 15 residues. Trimming took 2 bases from V and 2 from J, leaving 10 bases between them. CDR3 DNA: TGTGCCAGCAGTTACCCGGGGAACCGCAATCAGCCCCAGCATTTT. Translation gives CASSYPGNRNQPQHF.

The gene calls are TRBV7-9 and TRBJ2-4; D is undetermined. The CDR3 runs to 17 residues. V dropped 2 bases and J dropped 5 bases, with 19 bases sitting between them. Germline V gives CDR1 SEHNR, CDR2 FQNEAQ (reference sequence). CDR3 nucleotide sequence: TGTGCCAGCAGCTTAACCTCGGCAGAACAACCCGAAAACATTCAGTACTTC. It is translated as CASSLTSAEQPENIQYF.

The chain combines TRBV15 with TRBJ1-1; TRBD1 aligns across 10 bases. Unmatched junction bases numbered 4, after V lost 5 bases and J lost 1 base. CDR3 length: 15 residues. Germline V gene lookup returns CDR1 LNHNV and CDR2 YYDKDF (reference sequence). The CDR3 is CATSDRGRRNTEAFF. The CDR3 coding sequence is TGTGCCACCAGCGACAGGGGGCGAAGGAACACTGAAGCTTTCTTT.

This chain joins TRBV5-1 and TRBJ2-3, with a weak D call TRBD1 (5 bases). The CDR3 runs to 17 residues. V dropped 1 base and J dropped 2 bases, with 17 bases sitting between them. Germline loops: CDR1 SGHRS, CDR2 YFSETQ. The DNA for the CDR3 is TGCGCCAGCAGCTTGTGGTCTGGGGCCCTAGTCACAGATACGCAGTATTTT. It yields the protein CASSLWSGALVTDTQYF.

This clone was observed a single time. The genes are TRBV7-6 and TRBJ2-1, with D possibly matching TRBD2 (5 bases). V was cut by 1 base and J by 1 base, with 8 bases left in between. The CDR3 extends over 15 amino acids. CDR1 is SGHVS and CDR2 is FNYEAQ in the germline V gene. CDR3 sequence reads: CASSLETGSYNEQFF. CDR3 nucleotide sequence: TGTGCCAGCAGCTTAGAGACGGGGTCCTACAATGAGCAGTTCTTC.

This clone was seen a few times. The chain carries TRBV30 and TRBJ2-2; D possibly corresponds to TRBD1 (5 bases). CDR3 length: 13 residues. The germline V gene encodes CDR1 GTSNPN and CDR2 SVGIG (reference sequence). V was pared by 8 bases and J by 1 base, with 11 bases between. CDR3 sequence (DNA): TGTGCCCTCAATAGGGGGAACACCGGGGAGCTGTTTTTT. Its protein product is CALNRGNTGELFF. The full variable domain, with the rest looked up from reference TRBV30 and TRBJ2-2, is SQTIHQWPATLVQPVGSPLSLECTVEGTSNPNLYWYRQAAGRGLQLLFYSVGIGQISSEVPQNLSASRPQDRQFILSSKKLLLSDSGFYLCALNRGNTGELFFGEGSRLTVL.

This rearrangement joins TRBV4-1 to TRBJ2-1; tentative D call: TRBD2 (5 bases). This CDR3 contains 20 residues. Between the trimmed V and J ends, which lost 4 bases and 0 bases, there was a span of 25 bases. The germline CDR1 and CDR2 sequences are MGHRA and YSYEKL. The CDR3 DNA reads as TGCGCCAGCAGCCCCTCCGGCCGGGGTACCACATATAGCTCCTACAATGAGCAGTTCTTC. This encodes CASSPSGRGTTYSSYNEQFF.

The chain carries TRBV19 and TRBJ2-6, with 11 bases aligning to TRBD1. Germline lookup yields CDR1 LNHDA and CDR2 SQIVND (reference sequence). The length of the CDR3 is 20 residues. V lost 3 bases to trimming and J lost 0 bases; unmatched junction nucleotides: 10. The DNA of the CDR3 is TGTGCCAGTAGTATCCGACCGGGACAGGGGGTCCTCTCTGGGGCCAACGTCCTGACTTTC. Residues: CASSIRPGQGVLSGANVLTF.

This rearrangement joins TRBV19 to TRBJ2-6; 10 positions match TRBD1. CDR1 is LNHDA, CDR2 SQIVND, per germline (reference sequence). V lost 9 bases to trimming and J lost 2 bases; unmatched junction nucleotides: 13. The CDR3 runs 18 residues. CDR3 nucleotides: TGTGCCAGCGGGCCCCCGGGACAGGGGTTGCCTGGGGCCAACGTCCTGACTTTC. Residues: CASGPPGQGLPGANVLTF.

The rearrangement links TRBV19 to TRBJ1-2; D is perhaps TRBD1 (5 bases). V shed 5 bases and J shed 4 bases, with 14 bases lying between them. The CDR3 has 14 residues. Per the germline V gene, CDR1 is LNHDA and CDR2 is SQIVND (reference sequence). CDR3 DNA sequence: TGTGCCAGTAGTTGGGTCTCCGGGGGCTATGGCTACACCTTC. The encoded protein is CASSWVSGGYGYTF.

This chain uses TRBV27 with TRBJ2-1; perhaps TRBD1 as D (5 bases). Germline CDR1 MNHEY, CDR2 SMNVEV (reference sequence). The CDR3 has 14 residues. Trimming stripped 8 bases from V and 3 bases from J, with 14 bases between. CDR3 nucleotides: TGTGCCAGCCATCAGGGCGATTTCTACAATGAGCAGTTCTTC. This encodes CASHQGDFYNEQFF.

The CDR3 here is CASSAQTAGELFF. The CDR3 coding sequence is TGCGCCAGCAGCGCCCAGACAGCCGGGGAGCTGTTTTTT. This rearrangement joins TRBV5-1 to TRBJ2-2, with TRBD1 as a possible D gene (5 bases). CDR1 is SGHRS and CDR2 is YFSETQ in the germline V gene. Trimming pared 4 bases from V and 6 bases from J, leaving 10 bases between. This CDR3 spans 13 amino acids. Full variable domain (remainder filled in from reference TRBV5-1 and TRBJ2-2): KAGVTQTPRYLIKTRGQQVTLSCSPISGHRSVSWYQQTPGQGLQFLFEYFSETQRNKGNFPGRFSGRQFSNSRSEMNVSTLELGDSALYLCASSAQTAGELFFGEGSRLTVL.

The V and J genes are TRBV9 and TRBJ2-7; a weak D match, TRBD2 (5 bases). The length of the CDR3 is 13 residues. Germline loops: CDR1 SGDLS, CDR2 YYNGEE. Trimming took off 1 base at V and 3 bases at J, with 8 bases between the two ends. CDR3 region: CASSVIEGYEQYF. CDR3 nucleotide sequence: TGTGCCAGCAGCGTAATCGAGGGCTACGAGCAGTACTTC.

This clone showed up just a few times. The rearrangement joins TRBV6-2 or TRBV6-3 to TRBJ2-7; 7 bases map to TRBD2. With V trimmed by 0 bases and J by 0 bases, 8 bases remained unmatched. CDR1 is MNHEY and CDR2 is SVGEGT in the germline V gene. The CDR3 loop spans 17 amino acids. The CDR3 spells CASSYSTSGKVSYEQYF. The CDR3, as DNA: TGTGCCAGCAGTTACTCGACCAGCGGGAAGGTCTCCTACGAGCAGTACTTC.

The chain has TRBV5-5 and TRBJ1-3; D unresolved. V was pared by 4 bases and J by 8 bases, with 16 bases between. This CDR3 contains 14 residues. CDR1 and CDR2 (germline): SGHKS, YYEKEE (reference sequence). The CDR3 region is CASSHARSGDTIYF. The DNA of the CDR3 is TGTGCCAGCAGCCACGCACGAAGCGGGGACACCATATATTTT.

This rearrangement joins TRBV5-1 to TRBJ2-1; 8 bases match TRBD2. After removal of 4 bases from V and 5 bases from J, the junction contained 2 bases not matched to a gene. The length of the CDR3 is 13 residues. CDR1 is SGHRS, CDR2 YFSETQ, per germline. CDR3 amino acids: CASSVGGDNEQFF. The CDR3, as DNA: TGCGCCAGCAGCGTCGGGGGGGACAATGAGCAGTTCTTC.

This rearrangement joins TRBV18 to TRBJ2-7; a possible D gene is TRBD1 (6 bases). The CDR3 is made up of 13 amino acids. CDR1 and CDR2 from the germline V gene are KGHSH and LQKENI. V was clipped by 3 bases and J by 4 bases, with 10 bases between them. The CDR3 reads CASSPGTQYEQYF. The CDR3 DNA reads as TGTGCCAGCTCACCCGGGACACAATACGAGCAGTACTTC.

This clone occurred a few times. The genes are TRBV6-5 and TRBJ1-5, with D hard to call. The V gene's germline CDR1 is MNHEY and CDR2 SVGAGI. The V end was cut by 4 bases, the J end by 4 bases, with 5 bases between. The CDR3 extends over 12 amino acids. The CDR3 DNA follows: TGTGCCAGCAGTTCCATAAATCAGCCCCAGCATTTT. It specifies CASSSINQPQHF.

This clone was detected a few times. The chain couples TRBV11-2 to TRBJ2-2, with 8 positions matching TRBD2. The CDR3 spans 16 residues. Germline CDR1 reads SGHAT; CDR2 reads FQNNGV. Germline trimming cut 5 bases from V and 0 bases from J; bases unmatched to any gene: 5. In DNA form, the CDR3 reads TGTGCCAGCAGCATCTTTAGCGGGGCGAACACCGGGGAGCTGTTTTTT. Translation: CASSIFSGANTGELFF.

The rearrangement links TRBV7-9 to TRBJ1-5, with 8 bases matching TRBD1. This CDR3 is 12 amino acids long. Germline assignment: CDR1 SEHNR and CDR2 FQNEAQ (reference sequence). CDR3 nucleotides: TGTGCATCCAGACAGGGGTCCCAGCCCCAGCATTTT. Translating gives CASRQGSQPQHF.

V usage is TRBV30 and J usage is TRBJ2-6; D may correspond to TRBD1 or TRBD2 (6 bases each). The germline V and J ends were trimmed by 3 bases and 3 bases, with 9 bases remaining between them. CDR1 and CDR2 from the germline V gene are GTSNPN and SVGIG (reference sequence). The CDR3 is 14 amino acids. CDR3 in DNA: TGTGCCTGGAGCAGGGGAGGTGGGGCCAACGTCCTGACTTTC. This codes for CAWSRGGGANVLTF.

This chain connects TRBV4-1 to TRBJ2-7; the D gene is possibly TRBD1 (5 bases). Trimming cost V 1 base and J 2 bases, with 21 bases left between them. The CDR3 is 18 amino acids. CDR1 is MGHRA, CDR2 YSYEKL, per germline. DNA of the CDR3: TGCGCCAGCAGCCAAGTGCAGGGCGCACGGACAAACGCCTACGAGCAGTACTTC. This gives the protein CASSQVQGARTNAYEQYF.